The sample holds many counts of the clone carrying this T cell receptor beta chain. Its target is not known. The V segment lost 3 bases and the J segment 1 base; nucleotides outside the gene matches: 0. The CDR3 runs to 14 residues. CDR1 SGHKS and CDR2 YYEKEE come from the germline V gene (reference sequence). One entry per CDR3 protein, called by TCRdb with MiXCR from the 5' RACE reads. Among hundreds of thousands of distinct CDR3 sequences listed, roughly 12% were seen once. The data stem from a study of CD8 T cells in ankylosing spondylitis. Study-wide findings and caveats: Past research had described some motif variants in reactive arthritis synovial fluid and blood. Blood from ankylosing spondylitis patients appeared to carry a characteristic eight-variant TCR beta motif. Matched ankylosing spondylitis synovial fluid reportedly contained a significantly enriched population of disease-linked clones. Relatively rare in peripheral blood, disease-linked clones were also CD8+.

The sample consisted of blood, either unsorted or a sorted T cell fraction (not recorded which). The chain carries TRBV5-5 and TRBJ2-3; 9 nucleotides line up with TRBD2. This receptor was taken from a male donor with ankylosing spondylitis. The CDR3 DNA reads as TGTGCCAGCAGCTGGACTAGCGGCACAGATACGCAGTATTTT. As protein: CASSWTSGTDTQYF.